This TCR beta chain was captured by sequencing in a study of T cells in Graves' hyperthyroidism and ophthalmopathy. RNA transcripts served as the template for amplifying TCR beta CDR3 regions. A set of HTBI primers served as the primers for a first-round RT-PCR of the TCR CDR3. TCRdb recomputed calls from the multiplex PCR reads with MiXCR, one row per CDR3 protein. The sample holds roughly 500,000 distinct CDR3 sequences, roughly 50% seen once. This clonotype was seen at least ten times. Every diagnosis used clinical symptoms, serum thyroxine and TRAb, thyroid ultrasound and orbital computed tomography. V was pared by 7 bases and J by 0 bases, with 19 bases between. This CDR3 has 15 residues. The germline gives CDR1 SQVTM, CDR2 ANQGSEA.

This sequence originates from an adult woman with Graves' disease, either hyperthyroidism or ophthalmopathy (not recorded which). The chain joins TRBV29-1 to TRBJ2-7, with a tentative D call TRBD2 (7 bases). Sample: peripheral blood or thyroid tissue (not recorded which). In DNA, the CDR3 is TGCAGCGCTTTGGGGAGGGGGGGGAGCTCCTACGAGCAGTACTTC. Translation gives CSALGRGGSSYEQYF.